This T cell receptor beta chain was obtained from a study of cytotoxic CD8 clonotypes in ibrutinib-treated CLL. Study conclusions and caveats: Sustained-remission and progressing patients' sampling times differed.

Remarks on this clone: Antigen unknown.

The V end was cut by 1 base, the J end by 5 bases, with 5 bases between. Germline V gene sequence: CDR1 LNHDA, CDR2 SQIVND (reference sequence). The CDR3 runs 13 residues. Only in-frame clones appear in the TCRdb table, and some are missing; sequencing was by immunoSEQ multiplex PCR. The sample lists about 76,000 clones, around 84% occurring once. This chain links TRBV19 with TRBJ1-4; D is ambiguous. The source material was PBMCs, sampled before ibrutinib treatment. The clonotype comes from a human donor with chronic lymphocytic leukemia. The CDR3 coding sequence is TGTGCCAGTAGTATAGGCGAGAATGAAAAACTGTTTTTT. This codes for CASSIGENEKLFF.